This T cell receptor beta chain was profiled in a study of beta chain features in type 1 diabetes (dated 2018 in TCRdb). A note on the overall study: Mean age, gender distribution, total cell number and subset yield were not different between patients and healthy donors. Across all samples, roughly 110,000,000 sorted cells were examined, and cell number per subset correlated strongly with RNA yield. The study compared the TCRB repertoires of sorted circulating CD4+ T cell subsets in recently diagnosed type 1 diabetes patients with those in matched healthy donors. Naive and central memory subsets were obtained from all 30 or so donors, but regulatory and stem cell-like memory subsets were isolated from only 8 patients and about 8 healthy donors. Points the paper makes about the study in general: A moderate but significant shortening of TCRB CDR3 length was observed in type 1 diabetes patients in all four CD4+ subsets. Sequencing cDNA rather than genomic DNA could over-represent highly expressing activated cells, although activation and CD3 levels did not differ between groups. PCR may preferentially amplify shorter templates, but because patient and control samples were amplified and corrected together, any resulting skew would affect both groups equally. HLA sub-analyses involved small numbers of individuals, so any influence of HLA type on TCRB rearrangement remained unresolved. At VDJ recombination sites, type 1 diabetes patients had fewer insertions and more deleted nucleotides, which implies abnormalities in thymic rearrangement. Naive, central memory and regulatory TCRB repertoires appeared to be more similar among patients than among healthy donors.

Taken from cysteine to phenylalanine, the CDR3 has 15 residues. The entry retains the CDR3 DNA only, 45 bases that are in frame from base 1. Relative to germline, V is 5 bases shorter and J is 3 bases shorter, with 14 bases between their ends. CDR1 and CDR2, looked up from the germline V gene, are SGHTA and FQGNSA. The entire isolated RNA was reverse transcribed using the High Capacity cDNA Reverse Transcription Kit, and thus expressed TCRB transcripts were sequenced. Deep immunoSEQ sequencing was performed on naive, central memory and regulatory T cell samples, with an average of about 3.57 million total reads per sample. Sorted cells were lysed in RLT buffer and RNA was extracted with DNase-treated RNeasy Micro or Mini kits, depending on cell number. To prevent cross-contamination, every cell subset was processed on its own, while patient and healthy donor samples were processed together. Using the immunoSEQ multiplex PCR, TCRB sequences were amplified from cDNA into 87-bp fragments spanning the CDR3 region. Amplicons were sequenced on the Illumina HiSeq platform. On the study's bioinformatics: PCR bias was corrected computationally using synthetic template baselines, and reads within Hamming distance 2 were collapsed, with unmergeable singletons discarded. By aligning reads against IMGT, V, D and J genes, CDR3 length, and insertions or deletions at six rearrangement sites were assigned. Within each subset, clonotype counts were normalized to sorted cell number, and only after that were true diversity and Gini coefficients computed with the tcR R package. Repertoire sharing was quantified using the overlap coefficient calculated on TCRB nucleotide sequences. As stored in TCRdb, this immuneACCESS dataset retains in-frame rearrangements with V and J assigned. A fraction of the clones does not appear; measured against another copy, unresolved V genes explain less than half of the discrepancy, and the remainder lacks a known reason. D and trimming come from the DNA, and the V and J calls and clone size come from that table. This sample is represented by around 340,000 clones; 7% to 10% of them were singletons. The top ten clones comprise 1% of the sample.

In the case of this clone: It lacks a known antigen. The record has no base qualities; no much larger clone is one base away.

Each donor gave one peripheral blood draw, averaging roughly 120 mL, which was collected into heparinised tubes. Using a panel that included CD45RO, CCR7, CD25, CD127, CD95 and CD27, naive, central memory, regulatory and stem cell-like memory CD4+ T cells were sorted on a BD FACSAria II. A purity above 98% was achieved for all sorted populations. PBMCs were isolated immediately by Lymphoprep density gradient centrifugation and stained directly without culture. So that batch effects would be minimized, each experiment stained and sorted samples in pairs, pairing one healthy donor with one patient. The receptor comes from a man between 25 and 39 years old with type 1 diabetes. The sequence joins TRBV7-2 to TRBJ1-5; the D region possibly corresponds to TRBD1 (6 bases align). The sequenced sample was central memory CD4+ T cells from blood. The nucleotides are TGTGCCAGCAGCCTACACCCAGGGGACAATCAGCCCCAGCATTTT. The translation is CASSLHPGDNQPQHF.